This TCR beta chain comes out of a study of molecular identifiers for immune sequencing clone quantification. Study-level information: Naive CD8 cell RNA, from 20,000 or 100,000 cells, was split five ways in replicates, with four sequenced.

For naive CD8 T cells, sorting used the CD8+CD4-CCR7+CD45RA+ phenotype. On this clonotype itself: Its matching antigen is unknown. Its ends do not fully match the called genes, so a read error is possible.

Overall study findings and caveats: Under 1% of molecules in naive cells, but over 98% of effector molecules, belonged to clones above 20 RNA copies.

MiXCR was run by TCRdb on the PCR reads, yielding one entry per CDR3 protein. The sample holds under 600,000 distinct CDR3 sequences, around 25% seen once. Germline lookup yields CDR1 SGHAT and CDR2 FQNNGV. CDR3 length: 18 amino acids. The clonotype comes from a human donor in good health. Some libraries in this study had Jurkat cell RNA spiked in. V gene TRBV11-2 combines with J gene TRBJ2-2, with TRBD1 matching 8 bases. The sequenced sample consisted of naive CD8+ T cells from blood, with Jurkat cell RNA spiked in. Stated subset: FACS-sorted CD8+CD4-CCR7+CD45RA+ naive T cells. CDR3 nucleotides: TGTGCCAGCAGCTTAATTTTCAGGACAGGGACGAACCCCGGGGAGCTGTTTTTT. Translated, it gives CASSLIFRTGTNPGELFF. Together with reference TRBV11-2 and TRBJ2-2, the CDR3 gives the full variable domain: EAGVAQSPRYKIIEKRQSVAFWCNPISGHATLYWYQQILGQGPKLLIQFQNNGVVDDSQLPKDRFSAERLKGVDSTLKIQPAKLEDSAVYLCASSLIFRTGTNPGELFFGEGSRLTVL.